These 14 T cell receptor beta chains originate from one sample sequenced in a study of T cells in Graves' hyperthyroidism and ophthalmopathy. TCR beta CDR3 regions were amplified from RNA transcripts. The HTBI primer set drove a first-round RT-PCR of the TCR CDR3. Each CDR3 protein gets one entry after TCRdb re-called the multiplex PCR reads with MiXCR. The sample yields hundreds of thousands of distinct CDR3 sequences, approximately 15% seen once. The sample taken for sequencing was blood. These receptors were collected from a woman between 40 and 50 years old with Graves' ophthalmopathy.

This clonotype showed up just a few times. CDR3 DNA: TGTGCCAGCAGCTCTCCCGGGAGCCTCACCGGGGAGCTGTTTTTT. Translating gives CASSSPGSLTGELFF. This chain joins TRBV9 and TRBJ2-2; possibly TRBD2 for D (6 bases). The germline CDR1 and CDR2 sequences are SGDLS and YYNGEE. V was trimmed by 4 bases and J by 4 bases, leaving 14 bases between them. The CDR3 runs 15 residues.

This clonotype was found many times. The chain employs TRBV11-3 and TRBJ2-5, with D possibly being TRBD1 (5 bases). Germline CDR1 reads SGHNT; CDR2 reads YENEEA. The CDR3 is 15 residues long. V was cut by 1 base and J by 5 bases, with 14 bases left in between. In DNA, the CDR3 is TGTGCCAGCAGCTTAGGCCAGGGAAGAGCGGAGACCCAGTACTTC. Residues: CASSLGQGRAETQYF.

This clonotype was seen many times. This chain links TRBV27 with TRBJ2-7; TRBD1 matches at 12 bases. Trimming removed 7 bases from V and 0 bases from J; junction bases left unmatched: 13. Germline V gives CDR1 MNHEY, CDR2 SMNVEV (reference sequence). The CDR3 runs 18 residues. CDR3 sequence (DNA): TGTGCCAGCACCCCCGCCGGGACAGGGGGCACGAGCTCCTACGAGCAGTACTTC. Translation gives CASTPAGTGGTSSYEQYF.

This clonotype was found a few times. The chain recombines TRBV5-1 with TRBJ1-2; 7 bases are a match to TRBD1. The CDR3 runs 15 residues. The ends lost 4 bases at V and 4 bases at J; junction bases unmatched: 10. The germline V gene has CDR1 SGHRS and CDR2 YFSETQ. CDR3 loop: CASSEGTVWGYGYTF. The CDR3 coding sequence is TGCGCCAGCAGCGAAGGGACAGTCTGGGGCTATGGCTACACCTTC. The full variable domain, with the rest looked up from reference TRBV5-1 and TRBJ1-2, is KAGVTQTPRYLIKTRGQQVTLSCSPISGHRSVSWYQQTPGQGLQFLFEYFSETQRNKGNFPGRFSGRQFSNSRSEMNVSTLELGDSALYLCASSEGTVWGYGYTFGSGTRLTVV.

The J gene is TRBJ2-7, the V gene TRBV7-3; 7 positions agree with TRBD1. J lost 2 bases, V lost 5 bases, and 21 bases had no gene match. The germline V gene encodes CDR1 SGHTA and CDR2 FQGTGA. The CDR3 totals 19 residues. This CDR3 reads CASSVIHGAPGTATYEQYF. CDR3 bases: TGTGCCAGCAGCGTAATTCACGGGGCCCCCGGGACAGCGACCTACGAGCAGTACTTC. The full variable domain, in which reference TRBV7-3 and TRBJ2-7 provide the parts outside the CDR3, is GAGVSQTPSNKVTEKGKYVELRCDPISGHTALYWYRQSLGQGPEFLIYFQGTGAADDSGLPNDRFFAVRPEGSVSTLKIQRTERGDSAVYLCASSVIHGAPGTATYEQYFGPGTRLTVT.

This clonotype was recorded at least ten times. This rearrangement joins TRBV29-1 to TRBJ1-1, with 7 bases that match TRBD1. The length of the CDR3 is 13 residues. Trimming took 6 bases from V and 0 from J; bases not matched to a gene: 4. The germline gives CDR1 SQVTM, CDR2 ANQGSEA. CDR3 sequence (DNA): TGCAGCGTATCGACAGGGATGAACACTGAAGCTTTCTTT. Its protein product is CSVSTGMNTEAFF.

This clonotype was counted at least ten times. V is TRBV2 and J is TRBJ1-1; a possible D gene is TRBD1 (6 bases). The CDR3 spans 18 residues. In germline, CDR1 is SNHLY, CDR2 FYNNEI. Trimming shortened V by 7 bases and J by 3 bases, and 27 bases separated the two germline ends. CDR3 sequence reads: CASNPGSQDGKGDTEAFF. The CDR3 DNA reads TGTGCCAGCAACCCAGGGTCCCAAGACGGGAAGGGGGACACTGAAGCTTTCTTT.

This clonotype showed up many times. This chain links TRBV15 with TRBJ1-5; D is uncertain. The length of the CDR3 is 15 residues. V was shortened by 1 base and J by 0 bases, with 7 bases between the two germline ends. Per the germline V gene, CDR1 is LNHNV and CDR2 is YYDKDF (reference sequence). CDR3 DNA: TGTGCCACCAGCAGAGTCGGGTATAGCAATCAGCCCCAGCATTTT. This codes for CATSRVGYSNQPQHF.

V and J are TRBV6-1 and TRBJ1-5; possible D gene TRBD1, 5 bases. Germline V gene lookup returns CDR1 MNHNS and CDR2 SASEGT. V was cut by 6 bases and J by 2 bases, with 14 bases left in between. This CDR3 spans 15 amino acids. The CDR3 protein is CASRETRGGNQPQHF. The DNA of the CDR3 is TGTGCCAGCAGAGAAACGCGGGGGGGCAATCAGCCCCAGCATTTT.

Many counts were recorded for this clonotype. The CDR3 protein is CAIIPSSGNTIYF. CDR3 coding DNA: TGTGCCATCATACCGAGCTCTGGAAACACCATATATTTT. The chain links TRBV6-1 to TRBJ1-3; D is ambiguous. V was shortened by 10 bases and J by 0 bases, with 10 bases between the two germline ends. The CDR3 totals 13 residues. The germline V gene has CDR1 MNHNS and CDR2 SASEGT.

This clonotype was counted at least ten times. This sequence joins TRBV4-2 and TRBJ2-5; 7 nucleotides line up with TRBD2. Trimming at V came to 0 bases and at J to 5 bases, leaving 9 bases not matched to a gene. Germline CDR1 is LGHNA and CDR2 is YNFKEQ. There are 16 residues in the CDR3. CDR3 sequence reads: CASSQDGAGVLETQYF. Here the CDR3 DNA reads TGTGCCAGCAGCCAAGATGGGGCGGGAGTTTTGGAGACCCAGTACTTC.

This clonotype was detected ten times or more. The gene calls are TRBV6-8 and TRBJ1-2; 10 bases align to TRBD1. In germline, CDR1 is MNHGY, CDR2 SAAAGT. This CDR3 has 15 amino acids. V lost 7 bases, J lost 4 bases, and 9 bases stayed unmatched. The CDR3 loop is CASTPLRDRGYGYTF. CDR3 in DNA: TGTGCCAGCACACCCCTCCGGGACAGGGGCTATGGCTACACCTTC.

This clonotype was recorded a few times. The DNA for the CDR3 is TGTGCCAGCCATTCAGGGACGGGCTATGGCTACACCTTC. Translation gives CASHSGTGYGYTF. The rearrangement uses TRBV2 and TRBJ1-2, with D possibly being TRBD1 (5 bases). The V end was cut by 8 bases, the J end by 4 bases, with 14 bases between. The CDR3 is 13 amino acids. The germline V gene encodes CDR1 SNHLY and CDR2 FYNNEI.

This clonotype has ten or more counts. The chain couples TRBV28 to TRBJ2-7; tentatively, D is TRBD1 or TRBD2 (6 bases each). Per germline, CDR1 MDHEN and CDR2 SYDVKM. Trimming pared 4 bases from V and 7 bases from J, leaving 17 bases between. This CDR3 has 14 amino acids. This CDR3 reads CASSSPDRGGEQYF. As DNA, the CDR3 is TGTGCCAGCAGTTCCCCAGACAGAGGGGGGGAGCAGTACTTC.